The 29 T cell receptor beta chains reported below all come from one sample, sequenced in a study of brain T cells in children with intractable seizures. Profiled with immunoSEQ multiplex PCR; TCRdb holds only in-frame clones, not every one. This table holds some 80,000 clones, around nine tenths found once. Sample: peripheral blood, taken at surgery. These receptors came from a girl aged 2-10 years with Rasmussen encephalitis and intractable seizures.

This chain connects TRBV7-2 to TRBJ2-7; 10 bases line up with TRBD2. The CDR3 covers 14 residues. Per the germline V gene, CDR1 is SGHTA and CDR2 is FQGNSA. The trim removed 3 bases at V and 2 bases at J, leaving 1 base unmatched. CDR3 amino acids: CASSLGLATYEQYF. The CDR3 DNA reads as TGTGCCAGCAGCTTGGGACTAGCGACCTACGAGCAGTACTTC.

The chain links TRBV27 to TRBJ1-3; maybe TRBD1 (6 bases). This CDR3 has 14 amino acids. Germline loops: CDR1 MNHEY, CDR2 SMNVEV (reference sequence). Trimming removed 6 bases at V and 4 bases at J, with 13 bases between. CDR3 sequence reads: CASRLGGPGNTIYF. Written as DNA, the CDR3 is TGTGCCAGCAGGTTAGGGGGGCCCGGAAACACCATATATTTT.

J is TRBJ1-1 and V is TRBV27; D might be TRBD1 (5 bases). The CDR3 runs 14 residues. Germline values: CDR1 MNHEY, CDR2 SMNVEV (reference sequence). The germline V and J ends were trimmed by 5 bases and 0 bases, with 10 bases remaining between them. The CDR3 coding sequence is TGTGCCAGCAGTCACGGGACCATGAACACTGAAGCTTTCTTT. This translates into CASSHGTMNTEAFF.

J is TRBJ1-2 and V is TRBV10-1; unclear D gene. CDR3 length equals 13 residues. Germline V CDR1 and CDR2: WNHNN, SYGVQD (reference sequence). V lost 0 bases and J 4 bases, leaving 6 bases between the germline ends. CDR3: CASSESGLYGYTF. The CDR3 nucleotides read TGCGCCAGCAGTGAGTCGGGTCTCTATGGCTACACCTTC.

The chain has TRBV14 and TRBJ2-7; D gene unclear. Trimming took off 0 bases at V and 9 bases at J, with 12 bases between the two ends. CDR3 length equals 13 residues. CDR1 and CDR2 (germline): SGHDN, FVKESK. The CDR3 spells CASSQDITRAQYF. CDR3 coding DNA: TGTGCCAGCAGCCAAGATATTACCCGCGCGCAGTACTTC.

This chain links TRBV27 with TRBJ1-1, with D uncertain. Trimming pared 3 bases from V and 1 base from J, leaving 9 bases between. This CDR3 is 14 amino acids long. CDR1 and CDR2 from the germline V gene are MNHEY and SMNVEV (reference sequence). CDR3 DNA: TGTGCCAGCAGTTTTACGCAACCGAACACTGAAGCTTTCTTT. Protein: CASSFTQPNTEAFF.

This rearrangement joins TRBV24-1 to TRBJ2-7; 10 bases are a match to TRBD2. J was trimmed by 4 bases and V by 5 bases; bases with no gene match: 1. The CDR3 is made up of 13 amino acids. Per germline, CDR1 KGHDR and CDR2 SFDVKD. CDR3: CATSASGSYEQYF. For the CDR3, the DNA is TGTGCCACCAGTGCTAGCGGGAGTTACGAGCAGTACTTC.

The chain employs TRBV30 and TRBJ1-1; a possible D gene is TRBD1 (5 bases). Germline assignment: CDR1 GTSNPN and CDR2 SVGIG (reference sequence). The CDR3 length is 14 residues. V gave up 4 bases and J gave up 1 base, with 13 bases separating them. As DNA, the CDR3 is TGTGCCTGGAAGGAGTGGGGCGAGAACACTGAAGCTTTCTTT. Translating it yields CAWKEWGENTEAFF.

The rearrangement joins TRBV5-4 to TRBJ2-7, with 9 nucleotides matching TRBD1. This CDR3 region has 14 residues. Germline CDR1 and CDR2: SGHNT and YYREEE (reference sequence). The junction had 3 bases not matched to a gene; V was cut back by 0 bases and J by 5 bases. The chain's CDR3 is CASSLDRGLDEQYF. Here the CDR3 DNA reads TGTGCCAGCAGCTTGGACAGGGGGCTGGACGAGCAGTACTTC.

This clone appeared a single time. The chain couples TRBV5-1 to TRBJ1-1; 8 bases fit TRBD1. The CDR3 extends over 16 amino acids. Germline trimming cut 0 bases from V and 10 bases from J; bases unmatched to any gene: 14. The germline V gene has CDR1 SGHRS and CDR2 YFSETQ. The CDR3 DNA is TGCGCCAGCAGCTTGGCCGGGGAGGGGACAGGTTATGGAGCTTTCTTT. It yields the protein CASSLAGEGTGYGAFF.

The rearrangement links TRBV6-2 or TRBV6-3 to TRBJ2-5; TRBD1 matches at 8 bases. The CDR3 runs 15 residues. The V gene end was trimmed by 6 bases and the J gene end by 3 bases; junction bases not matched to a gene: 9. Germline V gene lookup returns CDR1 MNHEY and CDR2 SVGEGT. Here the CDR3 reads CASSPDPTGEETQYF. The CDR3, as DNA: TGTGCCAGCAGCCCAGACCCGACAGGGGAAGAGACCCAGTACTTC.

The chain links TRBV11-3 to TRBJ1-1, with D possibly matching TRBD1 (5 bases). Germline lookup yields CDR1 SGHNT and CDR2 YENEEA. V lost 2 bases and J lost 3, with 10 bases in between. CDR3 length: 14 residues. The CDR3 protein is CASSLRTGDTEAFF. The CDR3 coding sequence is TGTGCCAGCAGCTTAAGGACGGGGGACACTGAAGCTTTCTTT. The full variable domain, in which reference TRBV11-3 and TRBJ1-1 provide the parts outside the CDR3, is EAGVVQSPRYKIIEKKQPVAFWCNPISGHNTLYWYLQNLGQGPELLIRYENEEAVDDSQLPKDRFSAERLKGVDSTLKIQPAELGDSAVYLCASSLRTGDTEAFFGQGTRLTVV.

The V gene is TRBV11-2, the J gene TRBJ2-3; D may match TRBD1 or TRBD2 (5 bases each). Germline V gene data show CDR1 as SGHAT and CDR2 as FQNNGV. Trimming shortened V by 1 base and J by 7 bases, and 18 bases separated the two germline ends. This CDR3 spans 16 amino acids. CDR3 residues: CASSLGQPTGGNTQYF. The DNA of the CDR3 is TGTGCCAGCAGCTTAGGACAGCCTACTGGGGGAAATACGCAGTATTTT.

This clone was observed a single time. The chain has TRBV11-3 and TRBJ2-1; TRBD1 matches 9 bases. CDR1 is SGHNT, CDR2 YENEEA, per germline. V lost 3 bases to trimming and J lost 9 bases; unmatched junction nucleotides: 9. This CDR3 is 15 amino acids long. The CDR3 loop reads CASSFSGTGSGEQFF. The CDR3 DNA reads TGTGCCAGCAGCTTCAGCGGGACAGGGTCGGGTGAGCAGTTCTTC.

This chain connects TRBV18 to TRBJ2-2, with D unclear. The CDR3 is made up of 16 amino acids. Trimming pared 0 bases from V and 0 bases from J, leaving 8 bases between. Germline V gene sequence: CDR1 KGHSH, CDR2 LQKENI. DNA for the CDR3: TGTGCCAGCTCACCACCAGGGATCCCGAACACCGGGGAGCTGTTTTTT. It codes for CASSPPGIPNTGELFF.

The rearrangement joins TRBV19 to TRBJ1-4, with 7 nucleotides matching TRBD1. The germline V gene encodes CDR1 LNHDA and CDR2 SQIVND (reference sequence). This CDR3 spans 16 amino acids. V dropped 5 bases and J dropped 4; count of bases not matched to a gene: 10. The CDR3 nucleotides are TGTGCCAGTAGTCGTCTATCCGGGACAGATAATGAAAAACTGTTTTTT. Protein product: CASSRLSGTDNEKLFF.

CDR3 DNA: TGTGCCAGCAGCTTTAATCCTGGGCTAGCGGGAGAGACCCAGTACTTC. This translates into CASSFNPGLAGETQYF. This chain links TRBV5-4 with TRBJ2-5, with TRBD2 identical over 8 bases. The CDR3 covers 16 residues. With V trimmed by 2 bases and J by 4 bases, 10 bases remained unmatched. Germline V gene sequence: CDR1 SGHNT, CDR2 YYREEE (reference sequence).

The chain uses TRBV7-3 and TRBJ1-6; D possibly corresponds to TRBD1 (5 bases). Deletions cut 4 bases from V and 7 bases from J, with 14 bases between. The CDR3 is made up of 15 amino acids. From germline, CDR1 is SGHTA and CDR2 FQGTGA. CDR3 in DNA: TGTGCCAGCAGCTCCAATCAGGGAATGAATTCACCCCTCCACTTT. Translating it yields CASSSNQGMNSPLHF.

The chain employs TRBV5-6 and TRBJ1-6; no clear D gene. CDR1 is SGHDT and CDR2 is YYEEEE in the germline V gene. Trimming removed 2 bases from V and 10 bases from J, with 10 bases in between. The CDR3 is 13 amino acids. In nucleotides, the CDR3 is TGTGCCAGCAGCTTCGTGTCGAGCTCACCCCTCCACTTT. This codes for CASSFVSSSPLHF. The full variable domain, in which reference TRBV5-6 and TRBJ1-6 provide the parts outside the CDR3, is DAGVTQSPTHLIKTRGQQVTLRCSPKSGHDTVSWYQQALGQGPQFIFQYYEEEERQRGNFPDRFSGHQFPNYSSELNVNALLLGDSALYLCASSFVSSSPLHFGNGTRLTVT.

The gene calls are TRBV29-1 and TRBJ1-1; D gene unclear. CDR3 length: 12 amino acids. The germline gives CDR1 SQVTM, CDR2 ANQGSEA. V lost 3 bases and J lost 0, with 5 bases in between. Here the CDR3 reads CSVEAVNTEAFF. In DNA form, the CDR3 reads TGCAGCGTTGAGGCGGTGAACACTGAAGCTTTCTTT.

The V call is TRBV13, the J call TRBJ2-3; a possible D gene is TRBD2 (5 bases). Trimming removed 5 bases from V and 0 bases from J, with 6 bases in between. The CDR3 loop spans 13 amino acids. The germline CDR1 and CDR2 sequences are PRHDT and FYEKMQ (reference sequence). The CDR3 sequence is CASSQRSTDTQYF. DNA for the CDR3: TGTGCCAGCAGCCAGCGGAGCACAGATACGCAGTATTTT.

This chain connects TRBV6-2 or TRBV6-3 to TRBJ2-7, with TRBD1 matching over 9 bases. Germline V CDR1 and CDR2: MNHEY, SVGEGT. This CDR3 has 16 amino acids. V lost 5 bases and J lost 6; bases outside the gene matches: 14. The chain's CDR3 is CASSKTNRGRVSEQYF. The CDR3, as DNA: TGTGCCAGCAGTAAAACAAACAGGGGGCGCGTTTCCGAGCAGTACTTC.

This clone appeared a single time. The genes are TRBV27 and TRBJ2-7; 7 bases match TRBD1. Germline loops: CDR1 MNHEY, CDR2 SMNVEV (reference sequence). V dropped 6 bases and J dropped 1; count of bases not matched to a gene: 3. The CDR3 is made up of 13 amino acids. CDR3 amino acids: CASSLGQSYEQYF. CDR3 nucleotides: TGTGCCAGCAGCTTGGGACAGTCCTACGAGCAGTACTTC.

V usage is TRBV7-9 and J usage is TRBJ2-5; 9 nucleotides match TRBD1. Trimming cost V 1 base and J 6 bases; bases outside gene matches: 3. Germline V gene data show CDR1 as SEHNR and CDR2 as FQNEAQ (reference sequence). The CDR3 sequence is 14 residues long. As DNA, the CDR3 is TGTGCCAGCAGCTTAGGGACAGGGGAAAAGACCCAGTACTTC. Translation: CASSLGTGEKTQYF.

The gene calls are TRBV15 and TRBJ2-7; weak D call: TRBD2 (5 bases). Trimming pared 3 bases from V and 0 bases from J, leaving 9 bases between. Germline V gene sequence: CDR1 LNHNV, CDR2 YYDKDF (reference sequence). The CDR3 has 14 amino acids. This CDR3 reads CATSSKRSSYEQYF. In DNA form, the CDR3 reads TGTGCCACCAGCAGCAAGCGGAGCTCCTACGAGCAGTACTTC.

The chain couples TRBV28 to TRBJ2-2; tentative D call: TRBD2 (5 bases). With 3 bases removed from V and 4 bases from J, the gap between germline ends came to 21 bases. Germline V lookup: CDR1 MDHEN, CDR2 SYDVKM. The CDR3 extends over 18 amino acids. The CDR3, as DNA: TGTGCCAGCAGTTTGACGCTCGCGCCGGGGTCGGTCACCGGGGAGCTGTTTTTT. Amino acid sequence: CASSLTLAPGSVTGELFF.

This clone has a handful of counts. J is TRBJ1-5 and V is TRBV6-2 or TRBV6-3; tentative D call: TRBD1 (5 bases). This CDR3 has 16 amino acids. Trimming stripped 4 bases from V and 4 bases from J, with 17 bases between. CDR1 is MNHEY and CDR2 is SVGEGT in the germline V gene. CDR3 sequence: CASSWDGHQVNQPQHF. The CDR3 DNA sequence: TGTGCCAGCAGTTGGGACGGACACCAGGTGAATCAGCCCCAGCATTTT.

V and J are TRBV19 and TRBJ1-6; D is unclear. Germline assignment: CDR1 LNHDA and CDR2 SQIVND (reference sequence). The germline V and J ends were trimmed by 4 bases and 5 bases, with 6 bases remaining between them. This CDR3 comprises 13 residues. CDR3 residues: CASSSQDNSPLHF. Written as DNA, the CDR3 is TGTGCCAGTAGTAGTCAGGATAATTCACCCCTCCACTTT. The complete variable domain, with remaining parts taken from reference TRBV19 and TRBJ1-6, reads DGGITQSPKYLFRKEGQNVTLSCEQNLNHDAMYWYRQDPGQGLRLIYYSQIVNDFQKGDIAEGYSVSREKKESFPLTVTSAQKNPTAFYLCASSSQDNSPLHFGNGTRLTVT.

J is TRBJ1-4 and V is TRBV10-1; TRBD1 matches at 10 bases. Germline V gene data show CDR1 as WNHNN and CDR2 as SYGVQD (reference sequence). The CDR3 extends over 12 amino acids. Trimming cost V 10 bases and J 6 bases; bases outside gene matches: 2. CDR3 region: CATGTGDEKLFF. In nucleotides, the CDR3 is TGCGCCACCGGGACAGGGGATGAAAAACTGTTTTTT.